This T cell receptor (beta chain) was found in a study of cytomegalovirus exposure and HLA in healthy donors. The primer mix had 60 Vbeta and 13 Jbeta primers. Sequenced by immunoSEQ multiplex PCR; TCRdb stores in-frame clones only, minus some. The sample contains about 150,000 clones, 82% of which appear only once. V was cut by 2 bases and J by 6 bases, with 11 bases left in between. Germline loops: CDR1 GTSNPN, CDR2 SVGIG (reference sequence). The CDR3 is 12 residues long. This receptor was obtained from a woman aged 50 to 60 in good health and CMV-seropositive. The chain carries TRBV30 and TRBJ2-7; tentatively, D is TRBD2 (6 bases). Material for sequencing was PBMCs. The CDR3 DNA reads TGTGCCTGGAGTCGGGCGGGGAGCGAGCAGTACTTC. Protein: CAWSRAGSEQYF.